Below, 23 T cell receptor beta chains from the same sample are listed, as sequenced in a study of cytomegalovirus exposure and HLA in healthy donors. PCR involved 60 Vbeta and 13 Jbeta primers. Some clones are missing from TCRdb's copy, which holds only in-frame ones; the method was immunoSEQ multiplex PCR. Of over 150,000 clones detected, 79% appear once; the ten largest clones hold about 2%. Material for sequencing was PBMCs. All receptors come from a man aged 35-49 years in good health and CMV-seronegative.

This clone appeared once. This sequence joins TRBV6-1 and TRBJ1-6, with D possibly matching TRBD1 (6 bases). CDR1 MNHNS and CDR2 SASEGT come from the germline V gene. V was clipped by 5 bases and J by 8 bases, with 13 bases between them. The CDR3 sequence is 14 residues long. CDR3: CASSPRDMDSPLHF. The CDR3 nucleotides are TGTGCCAGCAGTCCACGGGACATGGATTCACCCCTCCACTTT.

The V gene is TRBV6-5, the J gene TRBJ2-7; TRBD1 agrees at 10 bases. Germline V CDR1 and CDR2: MNHEY, SVGAGI. The length of the CDR3 is 15 residues. J lost 3 bases, V lost 5 bases, and 7 bases had no gene match. The CDR3 DNA sequence: TGTGCCAGCAGTAGAAGACAGGGGGCGTTCTACGAGCAGTACTTC. Translated: CASSRRQGAFYEQYF.

This chain uses TRBV5-1 with TRBJ1-4, with unresolved D. V gave up 0 bases and J gave up 1 base, with 7 bases separating them. The CDR3 has 15 residues. Germline CDR1 SGHRS, CDR2 YFSETQ. The DNA for the CDR3 is TGCGCCAGCAGCTTGGACGGCGGAACTAATGAAAAACTGTTTTTT. Translation gives CASSLDGGTNEKLFF.

The chain joins TRBV29-1 to TRBJ1-2; D possibly corresponds to TRBD1 (6 bases). Germline CDR1 is SQVTM and CDR2 is ANQGSEA. The CDR3 extends over 12 amino acids. Between the trimmed V and J ends, which lost 3 bases and 4 bases, there was a span of 9 bases. The CDR3: CSVEMDSYGYTF. CDR3 bases: TGCAGCGTTGAGATGGACAGCTATGGCTACACCTTC.

Notes on this clone: The sample carries other DNA sequences with the same CDR3. The chain couples TRBV28 to TRBJ2-7, with TRBD2 matching 12 bases. CDR1 MDHEN and CDR2 SYDVKM come from the germline V gene. The V gene end was trimmed by 6 bases and the J gene end by 3 bases; junction bases not matched to a gene: 6. This CDR3 spans 15 amino acids. In nucleotides, the CDR3 is TGTGCCAGCAGGATGACTAGCGGGAGAGTCTACGAGCAGTACTTC. This translates into CASRMTSGRVYEQYF.

With regard to this clone: An end of the junction differs from the germline gene, which may be a read error. The chain's CDR3 is CASKGANGLTF. The CDR3 bases are TGTGCCAGCAAGGGGGCCAACGGCCTGACTTTC. V and J are TRBV11-2 and TRBJ2-6, with 7 bases identical to TRBD1. CDR1 is SGHAT and CDR2 is FQNNGV in the germline V gene. There are 11 residues in the CDR3.

The V gene is TRBV5-1, the J gene TRBJ2-4, with a weak D call TRBD2 (6 bases). This CDR3 region has 15 residues. V was cut by 5 bases and J by 4 bases, with 16 bases left in between. CDR1 is SGHRS, CDR2 YFSETQ, per germline. The CDR3 is CASSRGLEIKNIQYF. The CDR3 DNA reads TGCGCCAGCAGTCGGGGACTCGAGATAAAAAACATTCAGTACTTC. Based on the CDR3 plus reference TRBV5-1 and TRBJ2-4, the full variable domain is KAGVTQTPRYLIKTRGQQVTLSCSPISGHRSVSWYQQTPGQGLQFLFEYFSETQRNKGNFPGRFSGRQFSNSRSEMNVSTLELGDSALYLCASSRGLEIKNIQYFGAGTRLSVL.

DNA for the CDR3: TGTGCCAGCAGCTTGGGCGGGCGTCTTGGGGCCAACGTCCTGACTTTC. Its translation: CASSLGGRLGANVLTF. The V and J genes are TRBV5-4 and TRBJ2-6; the D gene is possibly TRBD2 (5 bases). Between the trimmed V and J ends, which lost 0 bases and 3 bases, there was a span of 10 bases. The V gene's germline CDR1 is SGHNT and CDR2 YYREEE (reference sequence). The CDR3 has 16 amino acids.

This chain uses TRBV5-4 with TRBJ1-2; perhaps TRBD1 as D (6 bases). The CDR3 spans 16 residues. With 0 bases removed from V and 3 bases from J, the gap between germline ends came to 15 bases. In germline, CDR1 is SGHNT, CDR2 YYREEE (reference sequence). The CDR3: CASSLAGIGGDYGYTF. The CDR3, as DNA: TGTGCCAGCAGCTTGGCCGGAATAGGGGGTGACTATGGCTACACCTTC.

The genes are TRBV2 and TRBJ2-3; 10 bases map to TRBD2. Looked up from germline, CDR1 is SNHLY and CDR2 is FYNNEI. This CDR3 comprises 13 residues. The J segment lost 6 bases and the V segment lost 9 bases, leaving 6 bases of the junction unmatched. In DNA form, the CDR3 reads TGTGCCAGTCTAGCGGGAGAGGGGGATACGCAGTATTTT. Protein sequence: CASLAGEGDTQYF.

The V call is TRBV12-5, the J call TRBJ2-1, with 13 bases lining up with TRBD2. This CDR3 comprises 20 residues. Germline V gives CDR1 LGHNT, CDR2 FRNRAP. V dropped 1 base and J dropped 3; count of bases not matched to a gene: 12. This chain's CDR3 is CASGLGSGTSGIRDYNEQFF. CDR3 DNA sequence: TGTGCTAGTGGTTTGGGATCCGGGACTAGCGGGATCCGGGACTACAATGAGCAGTTCTTC.

V is TRBV19 and J is TRBJ2-7; no clear D gene. This CDR3 is 13 amino acids long. The V end was cut by 5 bases, the J end by 1 base, with 9 bases between. Per germline, CDR1 LNHDA and CDR2 SQIVND (reference sequence). CDR3 coding DNA: TGTGCCAGTAGTCTCAGGTGGTCCTACGAGCAGTACTTC. Amino acid sequence: CASSLRWSYEQYF.

A few counts support this clone. The same CDR3 can be traced to other DNA sequences in this sample. The CDR3 DNA reads TGCGCCAGCAGCACTCAGGACTCTGGGGCCAACGTCCTGACTTTC. It yields the protein CASSTQDSGANVLTF. J is TRBJ2-6 and V is TRBV5-1; D not resolved. Trimming took off 4 bases at V and 0 bases at J, with 8 bases between the two ends. The CDR3 is 15 amino acids. Germline V lookup: CDR1 SGHRS, CDR2 YFSETQ.

The chain joins TRBV2 to TRBJ2-2; 12 bases line up with TRBD2. Germline CDR1 reads SNHLY; CDR2 reads FYNNEI. The CDR3 is 13 residues long. Unmatched junction bases numbered 7, after V lost 9 bases and J lost 11 bases. Written as DNA, the CDR3 is TGTGCCAGGCGGACTAGCGGGACTCGAGAGCTGTTTTTT. Encoded protein: CARRTSGTRELFF. Looking up the rest from reference TRBV2 and TRBJ2-2 gives the full variable domain: EPEVTQTPSHQVTQMGQEVILRCVPISNHLYFYWYRQILGQKVEFLVSFYNNEISEKSEIFDDQFSVERPDGSNFTLKIRSTKLEDSAMYFCARRTSGTRELFFGEGSRLTVL.

CDR3 loop: CASSVQPGGGETQYF. The CDR3 DNA reads TGTGCCAGCAGCGTACAGCCCGGGGGAGGAGAGACCCAGTACTTC. The genes are TRBV7-6 and TRBJ2-5, with D possibly matching TRBD2 (6 bases). The CDR3 has 15 amino acids. V was trimmed by 5 bases and J by 4 bases, leaving 17 bases between them. The V gene's germline CDR1 is SGHVS and CDR2 FNYEAQ. Combining the CDR3 with reference TRBV7-6 and TRBJ2-5 gives the whole variable domain GAGVSQSPRYKVTKRGQDVALRCDPISGHVSLYWYRQALGQGPEFLTYFNYEAQQDKSGLPNDRFSAERPEGSISTLTIQRTEQRDSAMYRCASSVQPGGGETQYFGPGTRLLVL.

The chain joins TRBV5-1 to TRBJ1-2, with D hard to call. Between the trimmed V and J ends, which lost 1 base and 2 bases, there was a span of 12 bases. The CDR3 extends over 15 amino acids. Germline V gene lookup returns CDR1 SGHRS and CDR2 YFSETQ. In DNA form, the CDR3 reads TGCGCCAGCAGCTTGACCATAGCTTTCAACTATGGCTACACCTTC. Its protein product is CASSLTIAFNYGYTF.

The chain combines TRBV29-1 with TRBJ2-2; TRBD1 agrees at 8 bases. The CDR3 extends over 14 amino acids. Trimming cost V 7 bases and J 4 bases; bases outside gene matches: 8. CDR1 SQVTM and CDR2 ANQGSEA come from the germline V gene. For the CDR3, the DNA is TGCAGCGCTCCTCGACAGGGGTCCACCGGGGAGCTGTTTTTT. Its translation: CSAPRQGSTGELFF.

The chain couples TRBV6-6 to TRBJ2-1; a weak D match, TRBD2 (6 bases). This CDR3 has 15 amino acids. Trimming cost V 4 bases and J 12 bases, with 22 bases left between them. CDR1 is MNHNY and CDR2 is SVGAGI in the germline V gene (reference sequence). The CDR3 region is CASSLPPKGLRGQFF. The CDR3 nucleotides read TGTGCCAGCAGTTTACCCCCTAAGGGACTGCGAGGGCAGTTCTTC.

This clone was found a few times. The chain recombines TRBV7-8 with TRBJ2-5; a possible D gene is TRBD1 (6 bases). V was pared by 7 bases and J by 5 bases, with 14 bases between. The CDR3 contains 13 residues. Per the germline V gene, CDR1 is SGHVS and CDR2 is FQNEAQ. As DNA, the CDR3 is TGTGCCAGCACGCCGCAGGGGTCGGAGACCCAGTACTTC. Protein product: CASTPQGSETQYF.

This chain joins TRBV2 and TRBJ1-2; D unresolved. CDR3 length: 13 residues. Per germline, CDR1 SNHLY and CDR2 FYNNEI. The V end was cut by 3 bases, the J end by 3 bases, with 8 bases between. The CDR3 DNA follows: TGTGCCAGCAGTGACGAACAAGACTATGGCTACACCTTC. Its translation is CASSDEQDYGYTF. Variable domain in full (rest from reference TRBV2 and TRBJ1-2): EPEVTQTPSHQVTQMGQEVILRCVPISNHLYFYWYRQILGQKVEFLVSFYNNEISEKSEIFDDQFSVERPDGSNFTLKIRSTKLEDSAMYFCASSDEQDYGYTFGSGTRLTVV.

This chain connects TRBV4-1 to TRBJ1-3, with D possibly matching TRBD1 (5 bases). This CDR3 has 17 residues. Looked up from germline, CDR1 is MGHRA and CDR2 is YSYEKL. Trimming left V 1 base short and J 0 bases short, with 13 bases between. The CDR3, as DNA: TGCGCCAGCAGCCAAGCCCCGTTGGGGCCCTCTGGAAACACCATATATTTT. Amino acid sequence: CASSQAPLGPSGNTIYF.

The chain uses TRBV5-1 and TRBJ2-2; TRBD1 might be the D (5 bases). The CDR3 totals 16 residues. Deletions cut 0 bases from V and 6 bases from J, with 15 bases between. Germline V CDR1 and CDR2: SGHRS, YFSETQ. CDR3 protein: CASSLVSGMLAGELFF. The CDR3 DNA sequence: TGCGCCAGCAGCTTGGTGTCAGGGATGCTGGCCGGGGAGCTGTTTTTT.

The genes are TRBV5-6 and TRBJ2-5; D possibly corresponds to TRBD1 (6 bases). The CDR3 length is 12 residues. Germline V gene data show CDR1 as SGHDT and CDR2 as YYEEEE. Trimming pared 5 bases from V and 7 bases from J, leaving 12 bases between. The CDR3 region is CASSSGARTQYF. The DNA of the CDR3 is TGTGCCAGCAGTTCAGGGGCCCGGACCCAGTACTTC.